The 9 T cell receptor beta chains reported below all come from one sample, sequenced in a study of technical replicates of blood from four donors (dated by TCRdb to the late 2010s). The receptor library was made with the immunoSEQ multiplex PCR assay. TCRdb obtained this table from immuneACCESS and retained in-frame rearrangements with V and J assigned. These tables miss some clones; where compared with another copy, unresolved V genes account for less than half of the shortfall, and the remainder is unexplained. Recorded for this sample are 51,000 or so clones; roughly 90% of them occurred a single time. The top ten clonotypes cover roughly 3.9% of the sample. The source material was PBMCs. The receptor source for this set is a human donor in good health. Some clones in this sample may be carry-over from other donors' samples.

The V gene is TRBV29-1, the J gene TRBJ1-2; 9 nucleotides match TRBD1. In germline, CDR1 is SQVTM, CDR2 ANQGSEA. The CDR3 is made up of 14 amino acids. The V segment lost 7 bases and the J segment 8 bases; nucleotides outside the gene matches: 14. The CDR3 DNA sequence: TGCAGCGCCGGGACAGGGCGGGGTAATCGAGGCTACACCTTC. Its protein product is CSAGTGRGNRGYTF.

The genes are TRBV7-3 and TRBJ2-2; 9 nucleotides match TRBD2. The trim removed 3 bases at V and 5 bases at J, leaving 7 bases unmatched. The CDR3 spans 16 residues. CDR1 is SGHTA, CDR2 FQGTGA, per germline. Written as DNA, the CDR3 is TGTGCCAGCAGCTTCGGCGGGAGGGCCTCGACCGGGGAGCTGTTTTTT. Amino acids: CASSFGGRASTGELFF.

The chain recombines TRBV19 with TRBJ2-7; a possible D gene is TRBD1 (6 bases). The CDR3 loop spans 15 amino acids. CDR1 is LNHDA, CDR2 SQIVND, per germline (reference sequence). Trimming shortened V by 2 bases and J by 2 bases, and 13 bases separated the two germline ends. The CDR3 loop reads CASSISAGVAYEQYF. CDR3 DNA sequence: TGTGCCAGTAGTATATCGGCAGGGGTAGCCTACGAGCAGTACTTC.

This clone was recorded once. The chain uses TRBV11-2 and TRBJ2-7; a possible D gene is TRBD2 (7 bases). Deletions cut 5 bases from V and 2 bases from J, with 16 bases between. CDR3 length: 15 residues. CDR1 is SGHAT, CDR2 FQNNGV, per germline. CDR3 region: CASSAEGGPTYEQYF. The CDR3, as DNA: TGTGCCAGCAGCGCTGAGGGGGGGCCGACCTACGAGCAGTACTTC.

The chain employs TRBV4-3 and TRBJ2-2; D remains unclear. The CDR3 totals 14 residues. The germline V gene encodes CDR1 LGHNA and CDR2 YSLEER. V was pared by 4 bases and J by 5 bases, with 11 bases between. The CDR3 region is CASSRGDPTGELFF. Written as DNA, the CDR3 is TGCGCCAGCAGCCGAGGAGACCCAACCGGGGAGCTGTTTTTT.

The chain combines TRBV15 with TRBJ2-5; 7 bases match TRBD1. From germline, CDR1 is LNHNV and CDR2 YYDKDF (reference sequence). The trim removed 5 bases at V and 2 bases at J, leaving 8 bases unmatched. There are 15 residues in the CDR3. CDR3 nucleotides: TGTGCCACCAGCTTACCGGGACAGCAACAAGAGACCCAGTACTTC. It yields the protein CATSLPGQQQETQYF.

The rearrangement links TRBV29-1 to TRBJ1-1; D possibly corresponds to TRBD1 (6 bases). The CDR3 covers 16 residues. V was trimmed by 7 bases and J by 2 bases, leaving 23 bases between them. Germline V CDR1 and CDR2: SQVTM, ANQGSEA. In DNA, the CDR3 is TGCAGCGGCAGGGGAGGGTCCACCCATGTCAACACTGAAGCTTTCTTT. Translating gives CSGRGGSTHVNTEAFF.

The chain joins TRBV6-6 to TRBJ2-7; perhaps TRBD1 as D (6 bases). V lost 0 bases and J 2 bases, leaving 8 bases between the germline ends. Per the germline V gene, CDR1 is MNHNY and CDR2 is SVGAGI (reference sequence). The CDR3 has 14 residues. The CDR3 loop is CASSYSRQAYEQYF. The CDR3 DNA follows: TGTGCCAGCAGTTACTCTAGACAGGCCTACGAGCAGTACTTC.

This clone has just one count. The rearrangement joins TRBV4-3 to TRBJ1-2; TRBD1 might be the D (5 bases). The CDR3 loop spans 13 amino acids. Trimming removed 5 bases at V and 2 bases at J, with 9 bases between. Germline-derived CDR1 and CDR2 are LGHNA and YSLEER. CDR3 sequence (DNA): TGCGCCAGCAGCACGAGACAGAACTATGGCTACACCTTC. Amino acid sequence: CASSTRQNYGYTF.